The TCR beta chain under discussion was sequenced for a study of regulatory T cells in long-lasting Graves disease. The germline CDR1 and CDR2 sequences are MDHEN and SYDVKM. The CDR3 has 17 amino acids. The V end lost 3 bases, the J end lost 4 bases, and 22 bases lay between the germline ends. Arm-PCR of CDR3 regions and iRepertoire HTBI primers were the basis on which TCR beta libraries were built. One entry per CDR3 protein results from TCRdb running MiXCR on the multiplex PCR reads. The sample consists of about 470,000 distinct CDR3 sequences, 20% of them appearing once. Time point of the sample: persistent/refractory GD, antithyroid drugs over 5 years with positive TRAb. The TCR library was made from RNA that had been extracted from PBMCs in TRIzol. Patient provenance is recorded as an endocrinology department in Xi'an, China.

The specimen was peripheral blood mononuclear cells (PBMCs), collected when the disease was refractory, from a patient treated with antithyroid drugs. The TCR sequence derives from a female donor with Graves disease. The chain carries TRBV28 and TRBJ2-7, with D perhaps matching TRBD1 or TRBD2 (5 bases each). For the CDR3, the DNA is TGTGCCAGCAGTTTGGGACCCCACCAAAACCTACTTTACGAGCAGTACTTC. Protein product: CASSLGPHQNLLYEQYF.